These T cell receptor beta chains were read from a single sample in a study of blood T cells in healthy people across ages. In TCRdb, the 5' RACE reads were re-called with MiXCR into one record per CDR3 protein. The sample contains about 1.4 million distinct CDR3 sequences, 55% to 75% of which appear only once. Sample: blood. These receptor sequences come from a man between 18 and 35 years old in good health. Both conserved end residues are part of each CDR3. Fields, in order: CDR3 length, V gene, CDR3 protein.

13,TRBV29-1,CSAYTGGSTEAFF
12,TRBV5-1,CASPDREDTQYF
14,TRBV9,CASSVGGGVYGYTF
13,TRBV20-1,CSAGRDSAYEQYF
13,TRBV29-1,CSGVGGPSDTQYF
11,TRBV12-3/TRBV12-4,CASSHGYGYTF
15,TRBV5-1,CASSFSAGVQETQYF
11,TRBV5-1,CASSLLDTQYF
17,TRBV6-1,CASTGLAGFSSYNEQFF
13,TRBV5-1,CASSPSPVNEQFF
13,TRBV20-1,CSATYRASYEQYF
13,TRBV7-9,CASSEGRADEAFF
14,TRBV6-2/TRBV6-3,CASSTSRGPDTQYF
16,TRBV5-1,CASSLAGTGGGYEQYF
17,TRBV4-2,CASSQELPLAGHYEQYF
14,TRBV18,CASSRDAGPYEQYF
14,TRBV20-1,CSARRDRDWETQYF
16,TRBV6-2/TRBV6-3,CASREGYLGVNTEAFF
17,TRBV25-1,CASSESGSGGFNSPLHF
13,TRBV4-1,CASGTGSNQPQHF
16,TRBV7-9,CASSLTPPENPYEQYF
16,TRBV7-2,CASSKGQGAGEETQYF